The next 28 T cell receptor beta chains were all read from a single sample in a study of identical twins. Via MiXCR, TCRdb re-called the 5' RACE reads, giving one row per CDR3 protein. The table shows 250,000 or so distinct CDR3 sequences, with around 7.6% occurring only once. A further study also used this sample, focusing on yellow fever vaccine responses in identical twins.

Material: CD8+ T cells sorted from blood. Source of these receptors: a woman younger than 35 in good health.

The chain couples TRBV10-2 to TRBJ2-1; D is undetermined. Trimming shortened V by 0 bases and J by 7 bases, and 10 bases separated the two germline ends. The V gene's germline CDR1 is WSHSY and CDR2 SAAADI. The CDR3 is made up of 14 amino acids. DNA for the CDR3: TGCGCCAGCAGTGAGTCGGCTTTCGGAAATGAGCAGTTCTTC. This codes for CASSESAFGNEQFF.

This clonotype showed up many times. The chain carries TRBV11-2 and TRBJ2-3; tentatively, D is TRBD2 (6 bases). There are 15 residues in the CDR3. The germline CDR1 and CDR2 sequences are SGHAT and FQNNGV. Trimming removed 1 base from V and 5 bases from J, with 13 bases in between. For the CDR3, the DNA is TGTGCCAGCAGCTTAGTGGGGACTCCCGGAGATACGCAGTATTTT. It translates to CASSLVGTPGDTQYF.

This clonotype was seen a few times. The J gene is TRBJ2-1, the V gene TRBV20-1; TRBD2 matches at 10 bases. The CDR3 loop spans 15 amino acids. With V trimmed by 4 bases and J by 7 bases, 10 bases remained unmatched. Germline V gene sequence: CDR1 DFQATT, CDR2 SNEGSKA (reference sequence). The CDR3 sequence is CSATVLAGIGNEQFF. CDR3 nucleotides: TGCAGTGCTACCGTACTAGCGGGGATAGGGAATGAGCAGTTCTTC.

Many counts were recorded for this clonotype. The genes are TRBV5-1 and TRBJ2-1; D is unresolved. The CDR3 is 13 amino acids. Trimming removed 1 base at V and 8 bases at J, with 10 bases between. The V gene's germline CDR1 is SGHRS and CDR2 YFSETQ. The CDR3 reads CASSLKPTYEQFF. The CDR3 nucleotides are TGCGCCAGCAGCTTGAAGCCTACGTATGAGCAGTTCTTC.

This clonotype was seen a few times. The gene calls are TRBV2 and TRBJ1-1, with D unresolved. The germline gives CDR1 SNHLY, CDR2 FYNNEI. This CDR3 comprises 9 residues. Trimming stripped 9 bases from V and 3 bases from J, with 2 bases between. In DNA, the CDR3 is TGTGCCAGTCACACTGAAGCTTTCTTT. The encoded protein is CASHTEAFF.

This chain links TRBV15 with TRBJ2-1, with TRBD2 identical over 9 bases. The CDR3 extends over 19 amino acids. V was clipped by 3 bases and J by 3 bases; unmatched bases: 15. The germline gives CDR1 LNHNV, CDR2 YYDKDF (reference sequence). This chain's CDR3 is CATSSPEGSLAGIYNEQFF. The CDR3 DNA reads as TGTGCCACCAGCAGCCCGGAGGGCAGTCTAGCGGGGATCTACAATGAGCAGTTCTTC.

The V call is TRBV14, the J call TRBJ2-1, with a tentative D call TRBD2 (5 bases). The CDR3 is made up of 16 amino acids. V lost 1 base and J 5 bases, leaving 15 bases between the germline ends. Per germline, CDR1 SGHDN and CDR2 FVKESK. The CDR3 DNA reads as TGTGCCAGCAGCCAAGGCTGGCTAGCAGGAGACAATGAGCAGTTCTTC. Amino acid sequence: CASSQGWLAGDNEQFF.

Many counts were recorded for this clonotype. The chain employs TRBV12-3 or TRBV12-4 and TRBJ2-7; 9 bases map to TRBD1. CDR3 size: 13 residues. With 5 bases clipped from V and 5 bases from J, the junction kept 4 bases outside the gene matches. The CDR3 DNA reads TGTGCCAGCAGTGGGACAGGGTGGAACGAGCAGTACTTC. Its translation is CASSGTGWNEQYF.

This clonotype was observed a few times. The rearrangement joins TRBV4-1 to TRBJ2-7; tentative D call: TRBD2 (5 bases). The CDR3 spans 18 residues. V shed 4 bases and J shed 4 bases, with 26 bases lying between them. The V gene's germline CDR1 is MGHRA and CDR2 YSYEKL. The CDR3 sequence is CASSPRYEDSNPSYEQYV. CDR3 DNA: TGCGCCAGCAGCCCGAGGTACGAGGACTCTAATCCAAGTTACGAGCAGTACGTC.

The chain carries TRBV12-3 or TRBV12-4 and TRBJ2-3; possible D gene TRBD2, 7 bases. The V end was cut by 5 bases, the J end by 2 bases, with 11 bases between. The CDR3 consists of 14 residues. CDR3 amino acids: CASSPGGPTDTQYF. In DNA, the CDR3 is TGTGCCAGCAGTCCCGGGGGGCCCACAGATACGCAGTATTTT.

This clonotype was counted only a few times. The chain employs TRBV11-2 and TRBJ2-1; D is ambiguous. V lost 5 bases to trimming and J lost 0 bases, with 20 bases between them. The CDR3 is 18 residues long. Germline V gene sequence: CDR1 SGHAT, CDR2 FQNNGV. Here the CDR3 reads CASSPATLVVPSYNEQFF. Here the CDR3 DNA reads TGTGCCAGCAGCCCAGCCACCTTAGTGGTCCCCTCCTACAATGAGCAGTTCTTC.

The V and J genes are TRBV7-8 and TRBJ2-5; 8 nucleotides align to TRBD1. V lost 7 bases to trimming and J lost 3 bases; unmatched junction nucleotides: 13. This CDR3 comprises 16 residues. Germline values: CDR1 SGHVS, CDR2 FQNEAQ. CDR3 in DNA: TGTGCCAGCAAAAACCGGGACAGGCCTTTTGAAGAGACCCAGTACTTC. It encodes CASKNRDRPFEETQYF.

V and J are TRBV5-5 and TRBJ2-7, with TRBD1 matching 8 bases. CDR1 and CDR2 from the germline V gene are SGHKS and YYEKEE (reference sequence). V shed 4 bases and J 2 bases; nucleotides not matched to a gene: 11. This CDR3 contains 16 residues. The CDR3: CASSKPGTGITYEQYF. The CDR3 bases are TGTGCCAGCAGCAAGCCCGGGACAGGCATTACCTACGAGCAGTACTTC.

The J gene is TRBJ2-1, the V gene TRBV9, with D unclear. The CDR3 runs to 13 residues. V was shortened by 1 base and J by 6 bases, with 8 bases between the two germline ends. Germline V gene data show CDR1 as SGDLS and CDR2 as YYNGEE. CDR3 sequence: CASSVSPINEQFF. The DNA of the CDR3 is TGTGCCAGCAGCGTAAGCCCGATCAATGAGCAGTTCTTC.

Ten or more counts support this clonotype. The gene calls are TRBV4-1 and TRBJ2-1; D is uncertain. Germline V lookup: CDR1 MGHRA, CDR2 YSYEKL. The CDR3 sequence is 13 residues long. The V end lost 1 base, the J end lost 9 bases, and 10 bases lay between the germline ends. The CDR3 DNA sequence: TGCGCCAGCAGCCAAGCGGGTGATAGTGAGCAGTTCTTC. Residues: CASSQAGDSEQFF.

This clonotype was found many times. The chain links TRBV12-3 or TRBV12-4 to TRBJ1-1, with D possibly matching TRBD1 (6 bases). Trimming removed 3 bases from V and 4 bases from J, with 12 bases in between. CDR3 size: 14 residues. In DNA form, the CDR3 reads TGTGCCAGCAGTTTGGTCCAGGGGACCACTGAAGCTTTCTTT. Protein product: CASSLVQGTTEAFF.

The chain couples TRBV20-1 to TRBJ2-1, with TRBD2 matching 9 bases. Germline V CDR1 and CDR2: DFQATT, SNEGSKA (reference sequence). The junction had 12 bases not matched to a gene; V was cut back by 5 bases and J by 7 bases. This CDR3 spans 15 amino acids. CDR3 DNA: TGCAGTGCTTCCTCTAGCGGGGAGAACCGTAATGAGCAGTTCTTC. Amino acids: CSASSSGENRNEQFF.

The chain couples TRBV28 to TRBJ1-5; D ambiguous. V was cut by 5 bases and J by 0 bases, with 8 bases left in between. The germline V gene encodes CDR1 MDHEN and CDR2 SYDVKM. CDR3 length equals 14 residues. The CDR3 here is CASSPPDSNQPQHF. The CDR3 DNA follows: TGTGCCAGCAGTCCGCCAGATAGCAATCAGCCCCAGCATTTT.

The table lists this clonotype with a few counts. The gene calls are TRBV5-1 and TRBJ2-3; D not resolved. Germline CDR1 and CDR2: SGHRS and YFSETQ. This CDR3 has 14 residues. Deletions cut 2 bases from V and 0 bases from J, with 7 bases between. The CDR3, as DNA: TGCGCCAGCAGCTTTGAACTGAGCACAGATACGCAGTATTTT. Translation: CASSFELSTDTQYF. Using reference TRBV5-1 and TRBJ2-3 for the parts outside the CDR3, the full variable domain is KAGVTQTPRYLIKTRGQQVTLSCSPISGHRSVSWYQQTPGQGLQFLFEYFSETQRNKGNFPGRFSGRQFSNSRSEMNVSTLELGDSALYLCASSFELSTDTQYFGPGTRLTVL.

The chain links TRBV20-1 to TRBJ1-2; the D is unclear. Per germline, CDR1 DFQATT and CDR2 SNEGSKA (reference sequence). Deletions cut 0 bases from V and 5 bases from J, with 10 bases between. The CDR3 is 13 residues long. CDR3 sequence (DNA): TGCAGTGCTAGAGAAGTATCAGAATATGGCTACACCTTC. It yields the protein CSAREVSEYGYTF.

This sequence joins TRBV7-9 and TRBJ2-7; possibly TRBD1 or TRBD2 for D (5 bases each). Trimming removed 3 bases from V and 2 bases from J, with 14 bases in between. This CDR3 is 15 amino acids long. Germline CDR1 and CDR2: SEHNR and FQNEAQ (reference sequence). The CDR3 region has the DNA TGTGCCAGCAGCTTTGGGGGAAATAGGGCCTACGAGCAGTACTTC. Its protein product is CASSFGGNRAYEQYF. Combining the CDR3 with reference TRBV7-9 and TRBJ2-7 gives the whole variable domain DTGVSQNPRHKITKRGQNVTFRCDPISEHNRLYWYRQTLGQGPEFLTYFQNEAQLEKSRLLSDRFSAERPKGSFSTLEIQRTEQGDSAMYLCASSFGGNRAYEQYFGPGTRLTVT.

This clonotype was seen many times. This chain connects TRBV7-9 to TRBJ2-7; perhaps D is TRBD1 or TRBD2 (5 bases each). The germline CDR1 and CDR2 sequences are SEHNR and FQNEAQ (reference sequence). Trimming took 1 base from V and 2 from J, leaving 12 bases between them. The CDR3 has 15 amino acids. The CDR3 DNA reads as TGTGCCAGCAGCTTAGGGTGGGACCCCACCTACGAGCAGTACTTC. Amino acids: CASSLGWDPTYEQYF.

This clonotype was recorded a few times. The V gene is TRBV7-9, the J gene TRBJ2-7, with 8 bases identical to TRBD2. The germline V gene has CDR1 SEHNR and CDR2 FQNEAQ (reference sequence). This CDR3 has 15 residues. The trim removed 2 bases at V and 4 bases at J, leaving 7 bases unmatched. The CDR3 bases are TGTGCCAGCAGCTTAATTGCGGGAGGAATTTACGAGCAGTACTTC. This gives the protein CASSLIAGGIYEQYF.

Ten or more counts support this clonotype. This chain uses TRBV7-9 with TRBJ1-1; D unresolved. Trimming took 2 bases from V and 1 from J, leaving 14 bases between them. Germline lookup yields CDR1 SEHNR and CDR2 FQNEAQ (reference sequence). CDR3 size: 16 residues. The CDR3 spells CASSLLGRAPNTEAFF. The CDR3 bases are TGTGCCAGCAGCTTATTGGGTAGGGCGCCGAACACTGAAGCTTTCTTT.

This clonotype was recorded a few times. The CDR3 region is CASSPIPRTGNEQFF. The CDR3 DNA is TGTGCCAGCAGTCCAATACCGCGGACAGGGAATGAGCAGTTCTTC. The rearrangement links TRBV27 to TRBJ2-1; 8 nucleotides align to TRBD1. V trimming: 5 bases; J trimming: 7 bases; junction bases outside the gene matches: 10. The germline V gene encodes CDR1 MNHEY and CDR2 SMNVEV (reference sequence). This CDR3 has 15 amino acids.

The table lists this clonotype with a few counts. The V and J genes are TRBV27 and TRBJ2-1; tentatively, D is TRBD1 (6 bases). V lost 5 bases, J lost 6 bases, and 23 bases lay in between. The germline V gene has CDR1 MNHEY and CDR2 SMNVEV (reference sequence). The CDR3 is made up of 17 amino acids. The CDR3 coding sequence is TGTGCCAGCAGTCTTCTCAAGACAGGATGGGGGATCAATGAGCAGTTCTTC. The encoded protein is CASSLLKTGWGINEQFF.

The rearrangement links TRBV7-8 to TRBJ2-1; 10 nucleotides align to TRBD2. The CDR3 sequence is 18 residues long. Per the germline V gene, CDR1 is SGHVS and CDR2 is FQNEAQ. The ends lost 2 bases at V and 3 bases at J; junction bases unmatched: 10. CDR3 sequence: CASSLPSSGGKNYNEQFF. CDR3 sequence (DNA): TGTGCCAGCAGCTTACCAAGTAGCGGGGGGAAAAACTACAATGAGCAGTTCTTC.

The chain carries TRBV12-3 or TRBV12-4 and TRBJ2-5; D is possibly TRBD1 (6 bases). V was cut by 6 bases and J by 9 bases, with 11 bases left in between. CDR3 length: 11 amino acids. This chain's CDR3 is CASSQGLAQYF. CDR3 nucleotide sequence: TGTGCCAGCAGCCAGGGGTTGGCCCAGTACTTC.